This T cell receptor (beta chain) originates from a study of neurological immune-mediated disorders. Regarding the study as a whole: No CDR3 amino acid sequences recurred among expanded clones across subjects, suggesting private repertoires in all groups.

The CDR3 is 13 amino acids. CDR1 and CDR2 (germline): MNHEY, SVGEGT. V lost 0 bases and J lost 4, with 4 bases in between. Indicated time point: longitudinal time-point 2. The unsorted libraries originated from 2 million PBMCs kept at -80 C. There are many counts of this clonotype. Antigen unknown. The cDNA came from 5'RACE with 10-nucleotide random UMIs. TCRdb reprocessed the 5' RACE reads with MiXCR, giving one entry per CDR3 protein. The data show some 60,000 distinct CDR3 sequences, with less than 10% seen just once and under 15% held by the top ten. Input material: PBMCs. This TCR came from a man aged 30-40 years in good health. J is TRBJ2-1 and V is TRBV6-2 or TRBV6-3; no firm D call. The chain's CDR3 is CASSYSSYNEQFF. Here the CDR3 DNA reads TGTGCCAGCAGTTACTCTAGTTACAATGAGCAGTTCTTC.